These 29 T cell receptor beta chains came from one sample sequenced in a study of blood T cell repertoires in COVID-19. The assay was immunoSEQ multiplex PCR, and TCRdb's table has in-frame clones only and misses some. The sample contains hundreds of thousands of clones, roughly 85% of which appear only once. Sequencing input: peripheral blood. The source is a woman younger than 35 who had recovered from COVID-19.

As concerns this clone: This may be a read error: a much more frequent sequence differs by one nucleotide. The chain links TRBV6-4 to TRBJ2-1, with 14 bases fitting TRBD2. The CDR3 totals 15 residues. Germline trimming cut 5 bases from V and 5 bases from J; bases unmatched to any gene: 2. Germline CDR1 MRHNA, CDR2 SNTAGT. CDR3 coding DNA: TGTGCCAGCAGTTCGGGACTAGCGGGAGACAATGAGCAGTTCTTC. Protein: CASSSGLAGDNEQFF.

V usage is TRBV6-2 or TRBV6-3 and J usage is TRBJ2-5, with TRBD1 identical over 11 bases. The CDR3 is 14 amino acids. Germline V gives CDR1 MNHEY, CDR2 SVGEGT. The trim removed 5 bases at V and 7 bases at J, leaving 6 bases unmatched. CDR3 amino acids: CASSPGQGAGTQYF. The CDR3, as DNA: TGTGCCAGCAGTCCCGGACAGGGGGCCGGGACCCAGTACTTC.

The genes are TRBV30 and TRBJ2-7, with 7 bases fitting TRBD1. The CDR3 extends over 13 amino acids. CDR1 and CDR2 from the germline V gene are GTSNPN and SVGIG (reference sequence). Trimming at V came to 1 base and at J to 2 bases, leaving 2 bases not matched to a gene. The CDR3 DNA follows: TGTGCCTGGAGTGCAGGACAGGCCTACGAGCAGTACTTC. Protein: CAWSAGQAYEQYF. Full variable domain (outside the CDR3, taken from reference TRBV30 and TRBJ2-7): SQTIHQWPATLVQPVGSPLSLECTVEGTSNPNLYWYRQAAGRGLQLLFYSVGIGQISSEVPQNLSASRPQDRQFILSSKKLLLSDSGFYLCAWSAGQAYEQYFGPGTRLTVT.

The V and J genes are TRBV4-3 and TRBJ2-1; tentatively, D is TRBD2 (6 bases). Germline V lookup: CDR1 LGHNA, CDR2 YSLEER. Trimming took 6 bases from V and 8 from J, leaving 8 bases between them. The CDR3 contains 11 residues. This CDR3 is CASRLADEQFF. Written as DNA, the CDR3 is TGCGCCAGCAGATTAGCGGATGAGCAGTTCTTC.

This chain connects TRBV9 to TRBJ1-4, with D uncertain. CDR1 and CDR2 from the germline V gene are SGDLS and YYNGEE. V was shortened by 0 bases and J by 4 bases, with 7 bases between the two germline ends. CDR3 length equals 14 residues. The CDR3 DNA follows: TGTGCCAGCAGCGTAGATCCGGGTAATGAAAAACTGTTTTTT. This translates into CASSVDPGNEKLFF.

This clone was observed a few times. The gene calls are TRBV7-6 and TRBJ2-7, with 9 bases matching TRBD2. Trimming at V came to 4 bases and at J to 3 bases, leaving 7 bases not matched to a gene. The CDR3 has 15 residues. Per the germline V gene, CDR1 is SGHVS and CDR2 is FNYEAQ. The CDR3: CASSSRLAGSYEQYF. The CDR3 DNA reads TGTGCCAGCAGCTCCCGGCTAGCGGGAAGCTACGAGCAGTACTTC.

This clone showed up just a few times. The chain recombines TRBV7-9 with TRBJ2-1, with 11 bases aligning to TRBD2. The CDR3 consists of 15 residues. V shed 5 bases, J shed 7 bases, and the junction held 7 bases outside the gene matches. Germline lookup yields CDR1 SEHNR and CDR2 FQNEAQ (reference sequence). The CDR3 bases are TGTGCCAGCAGCGTAACTAGCGGGAGAAAAAATGAGCAGTTCTTC. Translating gives CASSVTSGRKNEQFF.

This clone was detected only once. The chain combines TRBV19 with TRBJ2-6; no firm D call. The germline V gene encodes CDR1 LNHDA and CDR2 SQIVND (reference sequence). The CDR3 is 16 amino acids. Trimming cost V 3 bases and J 4 bases, with 13 bases left between them. In DNA, the CDR3 is TGTGCCAGTAGTATTCCCTCAGGTCTGGGGGCCAACGTCCTGACTTTC. Its protein is CASSIPSGLGANVLTF.

The chain uses TRBV7-2 and TRBJ2-5; 7 bases line up with TRBD2. The germline gives CDR1 SGHTA, CDR2 FQGNSA. CDR3 length: 13 amino acids. After removal of 5 bases from V and 3 bases from J, the junction contained 3 bases not matched to a gene. The CDR3 nucleotides read TGTGCCAGCAGCGTCGGGACTAAAGAGACCCAGTACTTC. Its protein product is CASSVGTKETQYF.

This clone has a handful of counts. The chain is built from TRBV5-4 and TRBJ1-1; a weak D match, TRBD1 (5 bases). Trimming removed 0 bases at V and 7 bases at J, with 13 bases between. CDR1 and CDR2 (germline): SGHNT, YYREEE (reference sequence). The CDR3 runs 14 residues. In nucleotides, the CDR3 is TGTGCCAGCAGCTTGGCGGGGGACGGGCTTGAAGCTTTCTTT. This gives the protein CASSLAGDGLEAFF.

V and J are TRBV18 and TRBJ2-5; 7 bases map to TRBD1. After removal of 2 bases from V and 4 bases from J, the junction contained 4 bases not matched to a gene. This CDR3 region has 14 residues. Per germline, CDR1 KGHSH and CDR2 LQKENI. In DNA form, the CDR3 reads TGTGCCAGCTCACCAATTAGACAGGGAGAGACCCAGTACTTC. It is translated as CASSPIRQGETQYF.

The chain is built from TRBV27 and TRBJ2-1; 13 bases are shared with TRBD2. Germline CDR1 and CDR2: MNHEY and SMNVEV (reference sequence). This CDR3 is built from 16 residues. The V segment lost 3 bases and the J segment 6 bases; nucleotides outside the gene matches: 5. CDR3 in amino acids: CASSFQRTSGSNEQFF. In DNA form, the CDR3 reads TGTGCCAGCAGTTTCCAAAGGACTAGCGGGAGCAATGAGCAGTTCTTC.

The rearrangement joins TRBV27 to TRBJ2-2; possible D gene TRBD1, 5 bases. The CDR3 consists of 17 residues. The V gene's germline CDR1 is MNHEY and CDR2 SMNVEV (reference sequence). Trimming removed 3 bases at V and 3 bases at J, with 17 bases between. In DNA, the CDR3 is TGTGCCAGCAGTTTCCCCGGACAAGGGGTCGACACCGGGGAGCTGTTTTTT. Encoded protein: CASSFPGQGVDTGELFF.

This CDR3 is CASSVEQGWTNEKLFF. Here the CDR3 DNA reads TGTGCCAGCAGTGTTGAACAGGGTTGGACTAATGAAAAACTGTTTTTT. The chain links TRBV2 to TRBJ1-4; maybe TRBD1 (6 bases). Germline CDR1 and CDR2: SNHLY and FYNNEI. V dropped 4 bases and J dropped 2 bases, with 14 bases sitting between them. The CDR3 is 16 residues long. Drawing the rest from reference TRBV2 and TRBJ1-4, the complete variable domain is EPEVTQTPSHQVTQMGQEVILRCVPISNHLYFYWYRQILGQKVEFLVSFYNNEISEKSEIFDDQFSVERPDGSNFTLKIRSTKLEDSAMYFCASSVEQGWTNEKLFFGSGTQLSVL.

This clone has only a few counts. This chain connects TRBV27 to TRBJ1-3; D is perhaps TRBD1 (5 bases). V lost 3 bases to trimming and J lost 8 bases, with 23 bases between them. Germline V gives CDR1 MNHEY, CDR2 SMNVEV (reference sequence). The CDR3 contains 17 residues. CDR3 coding DNA: TGTGCCAGCAGTTTGCTCCCCCCGCAGGGCAGATACGACACCATATATTTT. Translation: CASSLLPPQGRYDTIYF.

This rearrangement joins TRBV7-6 to TRBJ1-6, with 10 positions matching TRBD1. The CDR3 covers 15 residues. The V gene's germline CDR1 is SGHVS and CDR2 FNYEAQ. V lost 4 bases, J lost 8 bases, and 5 bases stayed unmatched. DNA of the CDR3: TGTGCCAGCAGCTGGGGGACAGGGGATGATTCACCCCTCCACTTT. Protein sequence: CASSWGTGDDSPLHF.

The chain is built from TRBV6-2 or TRBV6-3 and TRBJ2-7, with D perhaps TRBD2 (5 bases). V was trimmed by 5 bases and J by 6 bases, leaving 17 bases between them. Per germline, CDR1 MNHEY and CDR2 SVGEGT. This CDR3 has 14 residues. The CDR3 bases are TGTGCCAGCAGTAAACTAGGAGAAGCCCGCGAGCAGTACTTC. Translation gives CASSKLGEAREQYF.

J is TRBJ2-1 and V is TRBV4-3; TRBD2 might be the D (6 bases). Trimming cost V 4 bases and J 6 bases, with 19 bases left between them. The germline V gene has CDR1 LGHNA and CDR2 YSLEER. This CDR3 is 16 amino acids long. CDR3 protein: CASSRGMAEGRNEQFF. Written as DNA, the CDR3 is TGCGCCAGCAGCCGAGGTATGGCGGAGGGGCGCAATGAGCAGTTCTTC.

The chain combines TRBV27 with TRBJ2-1; 8 bases line up with TRBD1. The CDR3 contains 14 residues. With V trimmed by 2 bases and J by 5 bases, 2 bases remained unmatched. Germline CDR1 and CDR2: MNHEY and SMNVEV (reference sequence). CDR3 residues: CASSLQTGDNEQFF. CDR3 DNA sequence: TGTGCCAGCAGTTTACAGACAGGGGACAATGAGCAGTTCTTC.

This clone came up a few times. The chain uses TRBV19 and TRBJ1-3; TRBD1 matches 8 bases. Germline V CDR1 and CDR2: LNHDA, SQIVND (reference sequence). The length of the CDR3 is 14 residues. Trimming cost V 6 bases and J 2 bases; bases outside gene matches: 3. In DNA, the CDR3 is TGTGCCAGTAGGACGACAGGGGCTGGAAACACCATATATTTT. Translation gives CASRTTGAGNTIYF.

The chain combines TRBV4-1 with TRBJ1-5, with D maybe TRBD1 (5 bases). Trimming took 2 bases from V and 4 from J, leaving 15 bases between them. Germline CDR1 reads MGHRA; CDR2 reads YSYEKL. The CDR3 length is 16 residues. The CDR3 is CASSQPGGVGNQPQHF. In DNA, the CDR3 is TGCGCCAGCAGCCAACCCGGGGGGGTAGGGAATCAGCCCCAGCATTTT.

The chain employs TRBV7-9 and TRBJ1-2; 12 bases agree with TRBD1. With 5 bases clipped from V and 0 bases from J, the junction kept 13 bases outside the gene matches. Germline values: CDR1 SEHNR, CDR2 FQNEAQ (reference sequence). The CDR3 loop spans 19 amino acids. The CDR3, as DNA: TGTGCCAGCAGCCCTCCCGGGACAGGGGGCAGGAACGCTAACTATGGCTACACCTTC. This codes for CASSPPGTGGRNANYGYTF.

J is TRBJ2-7 and V is TRBV25-1; 7 bases fit TRBD1. V dropped 2 bases and J dropped 3; count of bases not matched to a gene: 4. The CDR3 contains 14 residues. CDR1 and CDR2 (germline): MGHDK, SYGVNS. The CDR3, as DNA: TGTGCCAGCAGTGAACGCAGGGGGAACTACGAGCAGTACTTC. Encoded protein: CASSERRGNYEQYF.

CDR3 protein: CASSPSVNTEAFF. As DNA, the CDR3 is TGTGCCAGCAGCCCCTCAGTGAACACTGAAGCTTTCTTT. The chain employs TRBV7-7 and TRBJ1-1; D is undetermined. The CDR3 is 13 residues long. Deletions cut 5 bases from V and 0 bases from J, with 7 bases between. Germline assignment: CDR1 SSHAT and CDR2 FNYEAQ (reference sequence).

The chain employs TRBV29-1 and TRBJ2-3; tentative D call: TRBD2 (5 bases). Germline V lookup: CDR1 SQVTM, CDR2 ANQGSEA. The CDR3 contains 14 residues. Trimming left V 2 bases short and J 2 bases short, with 11 bases between. The CDR3 loop reads CSVESGLPTDTQYF. The DNA for the CDR3 is TGCAGCGTTGAATCCGGACTCCCCACAGATACGCAGTATTTT.

This clone was seen more than once but under ten times. The chain employs TRBV28 and TRBJ1-6; D is unresolved. The CDR3 has 17 residues. Trimming removed 4 bases at V and 9 bases at J, with 22 bases between. Germline CDR1 MDHEN, CDR2 SYDVKM. CDR3 protein: CASSSSGGMGGISPLHF. The CDR3 DNA reads TGTGCCAGCAGTTCCTCTGGAGGGATGGGAGGGATTTCACCCCTCCACTTT.

Worth noting for this clone: At the DNA level, this CDR3 is encoded by other sequences in the same sample as well. V usage is TRBV9 and J usage is TRBJ2-3; 10 bases map to TRBD2. Germline CDR1 SGDLS, CDR2 YYNGEE. The trim removed 0 bases at V and 6 bases at J, leaving 7 bases unmatched. There are 16 residues in the CDR3. This CDR3 reads CASSVGLAGAGDTQYF. CDR3 nucleotide sequence: TGTGCCAGCAGCGTAGGCCTAGCGGGAGCGGGGGATACGCAGTATTTT.

The V and J genes are TRBV3-1 (or the pseudogene TRBV3-2) and TRBJ1-3; the D is unclear. Trimming shortened V by 4 bases and J by 4 bases, and 2 bases separated the two germline ends. The CDR3 runs 11 residues. Germline V CDR1 and CDR2: LGHDT, YNNKEL (reference sequence). CDR3 residues: CASSPGNTIYF. CDR3 nucleotides: TGTGCCAGCAGCCCAGGAAACACCATATATTTT.

The rearrangement links TRBV24-1 to TRBJ2-2, with TRBD2 as a possible D gene (5 bases). Trimming left V 3 bases short and J 7 bases short, with 14 bases between. This CDR3 region has 15 residues. Germline CDR1 and CDR2: KGHDR and SFDVKD. In DNA form, the CDR3 reads TGTGCCACCAGTGATCCCGTTCTGCGGGTCGGGGAGCTGTTTTTT. Translated: CATSDPVLRVGELFF.